This TCR beta chain was sequenced in a study of cytomegalovirus exposure and HLA in healthy donors. Of note for this clone: What it binds is unknown.

General observations from the study: An analysis was carried out later, and it reportedly showed fewer N-insertions in an Asian-associated ancestry cluster than the roughly 670-donor mean. Later analysis suggested links between common viral pathogens and several top significant clusters.

In germline, CDR1 is SGHAT, CDR2 FQNNGV. This CDR3 has 17 residues. J gave up 2 bases and V 5 bases, and 11 bases lay outside the gene matches. 60 Vbeta and 13 Jbeta primers were used in PCR. Profiled with immunoSEQ multiplex PCR; TCRdb holds only in-frame clones, not every one. The table lists approximately 190,000 clones, 70% to 85% of them singletons, with roughly 0.095% in the top ten. This receptor was obtained from a boy aged 2-9 years in good health and CMV-seronegative. The V and J genes are TRBV11-2 and TRBJ1-1, with 10 bases matching TRBD1. Input material: PBMCs. The chain's CDR3 is CASSPLTGGPSNTEAFF. The CDR3 region has the DNA TGTGCCAGCAGCCCCCTGACAGGGGGCCCATCCAACACTGAAGCTTTCTTT.